These T cell receptor beta chains were read from a single sample in a study of cytomegalovirus exposure and HLA in healthy donors. Sequencing was performed with immunoSEQ multiplex PCR; in TCRdb, only in-frame clones are kept and a portion is missing. The sample yields approximately 100,000 clones, roughly 10% seen once. Sequences were obtained from PBMCs. Receptors were obtained from a man in his fifties in good health and CMV-seropositive. CDR3s include the opening cysteine and the closing phenylalanine or tryptophan. Each record gives: J gene, clone size, V gene, D gene, CDR3 protein, CDR3 DNA. The D gene is left open where the match is weak. Size is omitted from some rows. Given values are once, few, many or a class for expanded clones.

J: TRBJ1-3
size: few
V: TRBV5-1
D: -
CDR3: CASSLSGSGNTIYF
DNA: TGCGCCAGCAGTCTTAGCGGGTCTGGAAACACCATATATTTT

J: TRBJ1-2
size: -
V: TRBV30
D: -
CDR3: CAWSVFETSGGGYTF
DNA: TGTGCCTGGAGTGTCTTCGAAACCTCCGGGGGTGGCTACACCTTC

J: TRBJ2-5
size: -
V: TRBV9
D: -
CDR3: CASSPGVTDQETQYF
DNA: TGTGCCAGCAGCCCCGGAGTGACTGACCAAGAGACCCAGTACTTC

J: TRBJ1-1
size: -
V: TRBV7-2
D: TRBD1
CDR3: CASSLTGRTEAFF
DNA: TGTGCCAGCAGCTTGACAGGGAGGACTGAAGCTTTCTTT

J: TRBJ1-1
size: -
V: TRBV19
D: -
CDR3: CASRDSAMNTEAFF
DNA: TGTGCCAGTAGGGACAGCGCCATGAACACTGAAGCTTTCTTT

J: TRBJ2-7
size: many
V: TRBV11-3
D: TRBD1
CDR3: CASSLDRAGGSYEQYF
DNA: TGTGCCAGCAGCTTAGATCGAGCAGGGGGCTCCTACGAGCAGTACTTC

J: TRBJ2-3
size: -
V: TRBV5-1
D: -
CDR3: CASSLTRARDTQYF
DNA: TGCGCCAGCAGCCTTACTAGGGCCCGAGATACGCAGTATTTT

J: TRBJ2-3
size: -
V: TRBV18
D: TRBD1
CDR3: CASSPRTGGSTDTQYF
DNA: TGTGCCAGCTCACCACGGACAGGGGGAAGCACAGATACGCAGTATTTT

J: TRBJ2-7
size: few
V: TRBV9
D: TRBD2
CDR3: CASSALAGTSYEQYF
DNA: TGTGCCAGCAGCGCACTAGCGGGAACATCCTACGAGCAGTACTTC

J: TRBJ2-7
size: few
V: TRBV9
D: TRBD1
CDR3: CASSPQTGQTYEQYF
DNA: TGTGCCAGCAGCCCACAGACAGGGCAAACCTACGAGCAGTACTTC

J: TRBJ2-7
size: many
V: TRBV19
D: -
CDR3: CASSPGRNYEQYF
DNA: TGTGCCAGTAGTCCAGGCCGGAACTACGAGCAGTACTTC

J: TRBJ1-1
size: -
V: TRBV7-9
D: -
CDR3: CASSLSYRGNTEAFF
DNA: TGTGCCAGCAGCTTAAGTTATCGGGGGAACACTGAAGCTTTCTTT

J: TRBJ1-1
size: few
V: TRBV14
D: TRBD1
CDR3: CASSLRGQGEAFF
DNA: TGTGCCAGCAGCCTAAGGGGGCAGGGTGAAGCTTTCTTT

J: TRBJ2-2
size: many
V: TRBV7-2
D: TRBD1
CDR3: CASRSRTGATGELFF
DNA: TGTGCCAGCCGCTCCCGGACAGGGGCCACCGGGGAGCTGTTTTTT

J: TRBJ2-3
size: few
V: TRBV11-2
D: TRBD2
CDR3: CASSLVRREAGTQYF
DNA: TGTGCCAGCAGCTTAGTGCGGCGGGAGGCGGGTACGCAGTATTTT

J: TRBJ2-5
size: -
V: TRBV28
D: -
CDR3: CASSKASETQYF
DNA: TGTGCCAGCAGCAAAGCTAGTGAGACCCAGTACTTC

J: TRBJ2-2
size: once
V: TRBV5-1
D: -
CDR3: CASRDFWGANTGELFF
DNA: TGCGCCAGCAGAGACTTTTGGGGCGCGAACACCGGGGAGCTGTTTTTT

J: TRBJ1-5
size: -
V: TRBV19
D: -
CDR3: CASSFRDTNQPQHF
DNA: TGTGCCAGTAGTTTCCGGGACACCAATCAGCCCCAGCATTTT

J: TRBJ2-5
size: many
V: TRBV2
D: TRBD2
CDR3: CALLAGGTQYF
DNA: TGTGCCCTCTTAGCGGGAGGTACCCAGTACTTC

J: TRBJ1-2
size: few
V: TRBV7-2
D: TRBD1
CDR3: CASGGQGNYGYTF
DNA: TGTGCCAGCGGAGGACAGGGAAACTATGGCTACACCTTC

J: TRBJ2-3
size: few
V: TRBV7-9
D: TRBD2
CDR3: CASSLAGRLADRRTDTQYF
DNA: TGTGCCAGCAGCTTAGCGGGCCGACTAGCAGACCGCCGCACAGATACGCAGTATTTT

J: TRBJ2-7
size: medium-sized
V: TRBV5-8
D: -
CDR3: CASSLAEDYEQYF
DNA: TGTGCCAGCAGCTTGGCCGAGGACTACGAGCAGTACTTC

J: TRBJ2-3
size: few
V: TRBV7-3
D: TRBD2
CDR3: CASSSDGGGSFSDTQYF
DNA: TGTGCCAGCAGCTCCGACGGTGGCGGGAGTTTCTCAGATACGCAGTATTTT

J: TRBJ2-3
size: -
V: TRBV5-1
D: TRBD2
CDR3: CASRPSSLAGVDRAEF
DNA: TGCGCCAGCAGACCGTCTAGTCTAGCGGGAGTTGATCGGGCGGAGTTT

J: TRBJ2-5
size: -
V: TRBV28
D: -
CDR3: CASSPRTVQETQYF
DNA: TGTGCCAGCAGTCCCCGGACAGTACAAGAGACCCAGTACTTC

J: TRBJ2-7
size: -
V: TRBV5-1
D: TRBD1
CDR3: CASSLDRGFEQYF
DNA: TGCGCCAGCAGCTTGGACAGGGGTTTCGAGCAGTACTTC

J: TRBJ2-2
size: few
V: TRBV2
D: -
CDR3: CASSPWTVVNTGELFF
DNA: TGTGCCAGCAGTCCTTGGACAGTCGTGAACACCGGGGAGCTGTTTTTT

J: TRBJ1-5
size: -
V: TRBV6-1
D: -
CDR3: CASRQINQPQHF
DNA: TGTGCCAGCAGGCAGATCAATCAGCCCCAGCATTTT

J: TRBJ1-5
size: -
V: TRBV5-1
D: -
CDR3: CASSPLGGEDQPQHF
DNA: TGCGCCAGCAGCCCGCTGGGGGGAGAGGATCAGCCCCAGCATTTT

J: TRBJ2-5
size: -
V: TRBV5-1
D: TRBD2
CDR3: CASSLVVGLADQETQYF
DNA: TGCGCCAGCAGCTTGGTTGTAGGGCTAGCGGATCAAGAGACCCAGTACTTC

J: TRBJ1-2
size: few
V: TRBV6-1
D: -
CDR3: CASSVLPLYGYTF
DNA: TGTGCCAGCAGTGTTCTCCCACTCTATGGCTACACCTTC

J: TRBJ2-7
size: few
V: TRBV18
D: -
CDR3: CASSPPGTSGRYEQYF
DNA: TGTGCCAGCTCACCACCGGGTACCAGCGGACGCTACGAGCAGTACTTC

J: TRBJ2-3
size: -
V: TRBV14
D: -
CDR3: CASSHRRAGTDTQYF
DNA: TGTGCCAGCAGCCACCGGAGGGCAGGCACAGATACGCAGTATTTT

J: TRBJ2-7
size: few
V: TRBV7-9
D: TRBD1
CDR3: CASSLDGTVYEQYF
DNA: TGTGCCAGCAGCTTAGATGGGACAGTCTACGAGCAGTACTTC

J: TRBJ2-5
size: few
V: TRBV10-3
D: TRBD2
CDR3: CAISERREETQYF
DNA: TGTGCCATCAGTGAGCGGCGGGAGGAGACCCAGTACTTC

J: TRBJ2-7
size: -
V: TRBV2
D: TRBD1
CDR3: CASSEGGQGYEQYF
DNA: TGTGCCAGCAGTGAGGGGGGACAGGGCTACGAGCAGTACTTC

J: TRBJ1-2
size: -
V: TRBV19
D: TRBD1
CDR3: CASRLSGTVLYGYTF
DNA: TGTGCCAGTAGATTGAGTGGGACAGTTCTCTATGGCTACACCTTC

J: TRBJ2-2
size: -
V: TRBV4-1
D: TRBD2
CDR3: CASSRTSAANTGELFF
DNA: TGCGCCAGCAGCCGGACTAGCGCCGCGAACACCGGGGAGCTGTTTTTT

J: TRBJ1-4
size: few
V: TRBV6-6
D: -
CDR3: CASSYGGGARNEKLFF
DNA: TGTGCCAGCAGTTACGGTGGGGGGGCCAGGAATGAAAAACTGTTTTTT

J: TRBJ1-5
size: -
V: TRBV6-6
D: -
CDR3: CASSYEGPGGQPQHF
DNA: TGTGCCAGCAGTTACGAGGGGCCGGGGGGTCAGCCCCAGCATTTT

J: TRBJ2-3
size: -
V: TRBV15
D: TRBD2
CDR3: CATGLATDTQYF
DNA: TGTGCCACGGGACTAGCAACAGATACGCAGTATTTT

J: TRBJ2-2
size: few
V: TRBV27
D: TRBD1
CDR3: CASRMTGGWAGELFF
DNA: TGTGCCAGCAGGATGACAGGGGGTTGGGCCGGGGAGCTGTTTTTT

J: TRBJ1-3
size: few
V: TRBV6-5
D: -
CDR3: CASSYSSESSGNTIYF
DNA: TGTGCCAGCAGTTACTCTTCCGAGAGCTCTGGAAACACCATATATTTT

J: TRBJ2-2
size: -
V: TRBV7-3
D: TRBD2
CDR3: CASSPGTSAGELFF
DNA: TGTGCCAGCAGCCCCGGGACTAGCGCCGGGGAGCTGTTTTTT

J: TRBJ1-3
size: few
V: TRBV7-9
D: -
CDR3: CASSARGSGNTIYF
DNA: TGTGCCAGCAGTGCTAGGGGCTCTGGAAACACCATATATTTT

J: TRBJ2-7
size: many
V: TRBV2
D: TRBD2
CDR3: CASSGLAGTSYEQYF
DNA: TGTGCCAGCAGTGGACTAGCGGGAACCTCCTACGAGCAGTACTTC

J: TRBJ2-7
size: -
V: TRBV11-1
D: -
CDR3: CASSLARAATSYEQYF
DNA: TGTGCCAGCAGCTTAGCGCGGGCAGCCACATCCTACGAGCAGTACTTC

J: TRBJ1-6
size: few
V: TRBV11-2
D: -
CDR3: CASSNTGPGLSPLHF
DNA: TGTGCCAGCAGCAATACAGGGCCGGGGCTTTCACCCCTCCACTTT

J: TRBJ1-3
size: -
V: TRBV19
D: -
CDR3: CASSGRTQFSAGNTIYF
DNA: TGTGCCAGTAGTGGGAGGACACAATTCTCTGCTGGAAACACCATATATTTT

J: TRBJ1-2
size: -
V: TRBV29-1
D: -
CDR3: CSVEGSRAGYGYTF
DNA: TGCAGCGTTGAAGGCAGCAGGGCCGGCTATGGCTACACCTTC

J: TRBJ2-7
size: once
V: TRBV7-7
D: TRBD1
CDR3: CASSPPGQVPRSSYEQYF
DNA: TGTGCTAGCAGCCCACCGGGACAGGTGCCGCGGTCGTCCTACGAGCAGTACTTC

J: TRBJ2-1
size: -
V: TRBV19
D: -
CDR3: CASSPLGAGTIPKYSYNEQFF
DNA: TGTGCCAGTAGTCCCCTGGGGGCCGGGACTATCCCAAAATACTCCTACAATGAGCAGTTCTTC

J: TRBJ2-1
size: few
V: TRBV6-5
D: -
CDR3: CASSYSGSGTRNEQFF
DNA: TGTGCCAGCAGTTACTCGGGTAGCGGAACTAGGAATGAGCAGTTCTTC

J: TRBJ1-3
size: few
V: TRBV10-3
D: TRBD1
CDR3: CAISGRQGTGNTIYF
DNA: TGTGCCATCAGTGGCAGACAGGGAACTGGAAACACCATATATTTT